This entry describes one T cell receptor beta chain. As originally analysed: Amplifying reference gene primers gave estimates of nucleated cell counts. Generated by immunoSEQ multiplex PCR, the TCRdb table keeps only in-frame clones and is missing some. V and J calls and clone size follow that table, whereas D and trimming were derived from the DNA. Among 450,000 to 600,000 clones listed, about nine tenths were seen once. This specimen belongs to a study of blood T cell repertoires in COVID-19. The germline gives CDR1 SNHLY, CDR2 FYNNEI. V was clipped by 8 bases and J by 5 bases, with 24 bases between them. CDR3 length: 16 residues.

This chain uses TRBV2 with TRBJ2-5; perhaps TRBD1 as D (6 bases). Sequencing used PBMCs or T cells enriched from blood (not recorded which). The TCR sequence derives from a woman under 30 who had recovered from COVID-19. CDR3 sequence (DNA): TGTGCCAGCGCCTTTGATCACGTGGTAGGACAGGAGACCCAGTACTTC. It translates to CASAFDHVVGQETQYF.